The 27 T cell receptor beta chains below come from one sample, sequenced in a study of T cells in Graves' hyperthyroidism and ophthalmopathy. TCR beta CDR3 regions were amplified from RNA. The TCR CDR3 first-round RT-PCR relied on the HTBI primer set. TCRdb redid the calling of the multiplex PCR reads with MiXCR, one entry per CDR3 protein. Here the sample spans around 350,000 distinct CDR3 sequences, over 15% being singletons. The sequenced material came from blood. All receptors derive from a young woman with Graves' hyperthyroidism.

Ten or more counts support this clonotype. The V call is TRBV20-1, the J call TRBJ1-1; D perhaps matches TRBD1 (5 bases). Germline CDR1 DFQATT, CDR2 SNEGSKA (reference sequence). CDR3 length: 16 residues. Trimming cost V 0 bases and J 0 bases, with 14 bases left between them. The DNA for the CDR3 is TGCAGTGCTAGAGATGGTGGGGCAGGGTTGAACACTGAAGCTTTCTTT. Protein: CSARDGGAGLNTEAFF.

This clonotype was found many times. The rearrangement joins TRBV15 to TRBJ2-2, with no clear D. Trimming left V 0 bases short and J 5 bases short, with 7 bases between. CDR3 size: 14 residues. From germline, CDR1 is LNHNV and CDR2 YYDKDF (reference sequence). CDR3 amino acids: CATSRDRQTGELFF. The CDR3 region has the DNA TGTGCCACCAGCAGAGATCGACAAACCGGGGAGCTGTTTTTT.

This clonotype is classed as medium-sized. V gene TRBV12-3 or TRBV12-4 combines with J gene TRBJ1-1, with unresolved D. This CDR3 is 15 amino acids long. Trimming took 8 bases from V and 0 from J, leaving 16 bases between them. The CDR3 nucleotides read TGTGCCAGCCATCGGGGATACGGGTTGAACACTGAAGCTTTCTTT. It yields the protein CASHRGYGLNTEAFF.

The V and J genes are TRBV6-1 and TRBJ1-1; D is uncertain. Per the germline V gene, CDR1 is MNHNS and CDR2 is SASEGT. V was pared by 3 bases and J by 0 bases, with 11 bases between. The CDR3 sequence is 15 residues long. CDR3 in amino acids: CASSEMRLLNTEAFF. CDR3 coding DNA: TGTGCCAGCAGTGAGATGCGGCTTCTGAACACTGAAGCTTTCTTT.

There are many counts of this clonotype. The CDR3 is CASSLRITDRGHGYTF. The CDR3 DNA sequence: TGTGCCAGCAGTTTGAGAATAACGGACAGGGGGCATGGCTACACCTTC. This chain joins TRBV12-3 or TRBV12-4 and TRBJ1-2; 11 nucleotides match TRBD1. This CDR3 is built from 16 residues. The ends lost 3 bases at V and 6 bases at J; junction bases unmatched: 9.

This clonotype was seen repeatedly, ten times or more. The chain uses TRBV30 and TRBJ1-1, with D possibly TRBD1 on 6 matching bases. CDR3 size: 14 residues. Germline CDR1 and CDR2: GTSNPN and SVGIG (reference sequence). Trimming took 4 bases from V and 4 from J, leaving 16 bases between them. Written as DNA, the CDR3 is TGTGCCTGGACCAGCGGGGGGCTGAGCACTGAAGCTTTCTTT. The encoded protein is CAWTSGGLSTEAFF. The full variable domain, in which reference TRBV30 and TRBJ1-1 provide the parts outside the CDR3, is SQTIHQWPATLVQPVGSPLSLECTVEGTSNPNLYWYRQAAGRGLQLLFYSVGIGQISSEVPQNLSASRPQDRQFILSSKKLLLSDSGFYLCAWTSGGLSTEAFFGQGTRLTVV.

This clonotype has just a few counts. The rearrangement uses TRBV4-2 and TRBJ1-1; possibly TRBD1 for D (5 bases). Germline loops: CDR1 LGHNA, CDR2 YNFKEQ. V was shortened by 4 bases and J by 10 bases, with 16 bases between the two germline ends. The CDR3 consists of 13 residues. The CDR3 region is CASSLGDLPRAFF. CDR3 DNA sequence: TGTGCCAGCAGCCTGGGGGACCTCCCGAGAGCTTTCTTT.

In regard to this clonotype: One end of the junction fails to match germline, which may point to a read error. The chain carries TRBV11-2 and TRBJ1-1, with D unresolved. The CDR3 has 13 residues. Germline loops: CDR1 SGHAT, CDR2 FQNNGV. CDR3 protein: CASSLIPHQGACF. The CDR3 DNA follows: TGTGCCAGCAGCTTAATCCCCCACCAAGGAGCTTGCTTT.

In DNA, the CDR3 is TGCGCCAGCAGCTTGGAACGGGGGAACACCGGGGAGCTGTTTTTT. Its translation: CASSLERGNTGELFF. The V and J genes are TRBV5-1 and TRBJ2-2; TRBD2 is a possible D gene (5 bases). Trimming pared 0 bases from V and 1 base from J, leaving 7 bases between. Per the germline V gene, CDR1 is SGHRS and CDR2 is YFSETQ. CDR3 length: 15 amino acids.

In this sample, this clonotype turned up many times. V gene TRBV5-1 combines with J gene TRBJ2-7; possible D gene TRBD1, 6 bases. V was pared by 5 bases and J by 1 base, with 13 bases between. Germline CDR1 is SGHRS and CDR2 is YFSETQ. This CDR3 is built from 14 residues. The CDR3 spells CASRRDIGSYEQYF. The DNA for the CDR3 is TGCGCCAGCAGACGGGACATCGGATCCTACGAGCAGTACTTC.

The chain combines TRBV18 with TRBJ2-7, with D uncertain. Between the trimmed V and J ends, which lost 8 bases and 2 bases, there was a span of 13 bases. Germline V gives CDR1 KGHSH, CDR2 LQKENI. The CDR3 runs 13 residues. Here the CDR3 reads CASSPRVPYEQYF. CDR3 DNA sequence: TGTGCCAGCAGTCCCCGGGTTCCCTACGAGCAGTACTTC.

This clonotype occurred many times. The rearrangement uses TRBV6-1 and TRBJ1-1; 8 bases are a match to TRBD1. Germline V lookup: CDR1 MNHNS, CDR2 SASEGT. Losses at the gene ends were 6 bases for V and 6 bases for J; bases not matched to a gene: 6. This CDR3 comprises 13 residues. This CDR3 is CASRKTQGAEAFF. CDR3 nucleotides: TGTGCCAGCAGAAAAACACAGGGGGCTGAAGCTTTCTTT.

This clonotype was seen many times. The genes are TRBV5-6 and TRBJ1-6, with D unclear. Germline V CDR1 and CDR2: SGHDT, YYEEEE. Trimming took off 2 bases at V and 10 bases at J, with 7 bases between the two ends. This CDR3 contains 12 residues. In DNA form, the CDR3 reads TGTGCCAGCAGCTTTGGGTACTCACCCCTCCACTTT. Encoded protein: CASSFGYSPLHF.

This clonotype was observed at least ten times. The CDR3 sequence: CSGDETNYGYTF. In DNA, the CDR3 is TGCAGTGGGGACGAGACTAACTATGGCTACACCTTC. The chain recombines TRBV20-1 with TRBJ1-2; D is possibly TRBD1 (5 bases). The ends were cut back, 7 bases at V and 0 bases at J, with 9 bases in the middle. The length of the CDR3 is 12 residues. From germline, CDR1 is DFQATT and CDR2 SNEGSKA (reference sequence).

This chain connects TRBV7-2 to TRBJ2-7; D remains ambiguous. Germline values: CDR1 SGHTA, CDR2 FQGNSA. Trimming left V 4 bases short and J 2 bases short, with 9 bases between. The CDR3 covers 13 residues. CDR3 DNA: TGTGCCAGCAGCTCACAGAGCCCCTACGAGCAGTACTTC. This codes for CASSSQSPYEQYF.

The J gene is TRBJ2-5, the V gene TRBV6-1, with 10 bases matching TRBD2. V was pared by 10 bases and J by 1 base, with 9 bases of the junction left unmatched. There are 15 residues in the CDR3. Germline V gene lookup returns CDR1 MNHNS and CDR2 SASEGT. Written as DNA, the CDR3 is TGTGCCATCAGGGAAGCGGGGGGGATCCAAGAGACCCAGTACTTC. It encodes CAIREAGGIQETQYF.

Regarding this clonotype: At one end, the junction sequence differs from germline, possibly due to a read error. The chain combines TRBV6-5 with TRBJ2-4; D might be TRBD2 (5 bases). The length of the CDR3 is 16 residues. The germline gives CDR1 MNHEY, CDR2 SVGAGI. CDR3 DNA sequence: TGTGCCAGCAGTTTGACCGGAGGCGTAGCCAAAAACATTAAGTACTTC. As protein: CASSLTGGVAKNIKYF.

This chain joins TRBV20-1 and TRBJ2-5; the match to TRBD2 covers 8 bases. The V gene end was trimmed by 1 base and the J gene end by 4 bases; junction bases not matched to a gene: 8. From germline, CDR1 is DFQATT and CDR2 SNEGSKA (reference sequence). The CDR3 spans 15 residues. CDR3 in amino acids: CSARATAGERETQYF. CDR3 nucleotides: TGCAGTGCTAGAGCTACAGCGGGAGAGAGAGAGACCCAGTACTTC.

A word on this clonotype: This could be a read error, since a much larger clone is one nucleotide away. DNA of the CDR3: TGTGCCAGCAGCTTAGGAGATGAGCAGTTCTTC. This translates into CASSLGDEQFF. This rearrangement joins TRBV7-9 to TRBJ2-1; D gene unclear. Germline CDR1 SEHNR, CDR2 FQNEAQ (reference sequence). The CDR3 is 11 residues long. V was shortened by 1 base and J by 8 bases, with 3 bases between the two germline ends.

This clonotype was observed a few times. The chain has TRBV2 and TRBJ1-5; the D gene is possibly TRBD1 (5 bases). CDR1 SNHLY and CDR2 FYNNEI come from the germline V gene. Trimming pared 10 bases from V and 8 bases from J, leaving 18 bases between. This CDR3 has 13 residues. The CDR3 protein is CATAGEASEPQHF. In DNA form, the CDR3 reads TGTGCCACCGCGGGGGAGGCCTCGGAGCCCCAGCATTTT.

This clonotype has more than one count but fewer than ten. The V gene is TRBV28, the J gene TRBJ2-2; perhaps TRBD1 as D (6 bases). From germline, CDR1 is MDHEN and CDR2 SYDVKM. V lost 4 bases and J lost 7, with 19 bases in between. The CDR3 runs to 16 residues. CDR3 loop: CASSYNGGLNNGELFF. CDR3 DNA sequence: TGTGCCAGCAGTTACAATGGGGGCCTAAATAACGGGGAGCTGTTTTTT. Combining the CDR3 with reference TRBV28 and TRBJ2-2 gives the whole variable domain DVKVTQSSRYLVKRTGEKVFLECVQDMDHENMFWYRQDPGLGLRLIYFSYDVKMKEKGDIPEGYSVSREKKERFSLILESASTNQTSMYLCASSYNGGLNNGELFFGEGSRLTVL.

The chain's CDR3 is CASSQEKQLYSNQPQHF. The CDR3 nucleotides are TGTGCCAGCAGCCAAGAGAAACAGCTCTATAGCAATCAGCCCCAGCATTTT. The chain uses TRBV14 and TRBJ1-5; D is unresolved. Trimming took off 0 bases at V and 0 bases at J, with 12 bases between the two ends. The germline CDR1 and CDR2 sequences are SGHDN and FVKESK. CDR3 length: 17 residues.

This clonotype has ten or more counts. This chain joins TRBV2 and TRBJ1-1, with TRBD1 matching 8 bases. The J segment lost 4 bases and the V segment lost 5 bases, leaving 6 bases of the junction unmatched. The CDR3 runs to 14 residues. Germline assignment: CDR1 SNHLY and CDR2 FYNNEI. Here the CDR3 reads CASSLTGEGTEAFF. In nucleotides, the CDR3 is TGTGCCAGCAGTCTGACAGGGGAGGGCACTGAAGCTTTCTTT.

This chain links TRBV19 with TRBJ2-5; TRBD2 aligns across 11 bases. Germline-derived CDR1 and CDR2 are LNHDA and SQIVND (reference sequence). The V segment lost 5 bases and the J segment 5 bases; nucleotides outside the gene matches: 7. The CDR3 is 15 amino acids. The CDR3 region has the DNA TGTGCCAGTAGTTCCAGACTAGCGGGGTGGGAGACCCAGTACTTC. Translating it yields CASSSRLAGWETQYF.

This clonotype was recorded many times. The V call is TRBV6-1, the J call TRBJ1-1, with TRBD1 identical over 8 bases. There are 14 residues in the CDR3. Trimming removed 6 bases from V and 0 bases from J; junction bases left unmatched: 3. Germline values: CDR1 MNHNS, CDR2 SASEGT. As DNA, the CDR3 is TGTGCCAGCAGGGACAGGGTCGTGAACACTGAAGCTTTCTTT. The encoded protein is CASRDRVVNTEAFF.

CDR3 coding DNA: TGTGCCAGCACCAGACAGGGGGCAGCTTTATCAGGCTACACCTTC. Protein product: CASTRQGAALSGYTF. The gene calls are TRBV6-1 and TRBJ1-2; 10 bases agree with TRBD1. CDR3 length: 15 amino acids. V lost 7 bases, J lost 8 bases, and 13 bases stayed unmatched. Per germline, CDR1 MNHNS and CDR2 SASEGT.

In its sample, this clonotype was seen many times. The chain recombines TRBV28 with TRBJ1-6; D is uncertain. The V end lost 5 bases, the J end lost 10 bases, and 12 bases lay between the germline ends. The CDR3 spans 13 residues. Germline lookup yields CDR1 MDHEN and CDR2 SYDVKM. CDR3 in DNA: TGTGCCAGCAGTAAGGGATGGGAGTCACCCCTCCACTTT. It is translated as CASSKGWESPLHF.